This is a list of T cell receptor beta chains from one sample in a study of cytomegalovirus exposure and HLA in healthy donors. Data came from immunoSEQ multiplex PCR; TCRdb stores just in-frame clones and leaves some out. Of roughly 100,000 clones listed, around three quarters are singletons. Specimen: PBMCs. The receptor set was obtained from a woman between 18 and 29 years old in good health and CMV-seropositive. The CDR3 runs from the conserved cysteine through the conserved F or W. The D gene is left open where the match is weak. Size is stated for part of the rows, as once, few or many counts, or as a class when the clone is expanded.

NA | TRBD1 | TRBJ2-7 | TRBV5-1 | TGCGCCAGCAGCTTGGTCGAATGGAGGACAGGTAGCTCCTACGAGCAGTACTTC | CASSLVEWRTGSSYEQYF
NA | NA | TRBJ1-2 | TRBV6-1 | TGTGCCAGCAGTGTTTGGGACCGGGGGGGCTACACCTTC | CASSVWDRGGYTF
NA | NA | TRBJ1-2 | TRBV5-5 | TGTGCCAGCAGCCCGATGGGAGACTATGGCTACACCTTC | CASSPMGDYGYTF
NA | TRBD1 | TRBJ1-2 | TRBV5-4 | TGTGCCAGCAGCTTGGAGAGGACAGGGTTGAATGGCTACACCTTC | CASSLERTGLNGYTF
NA | TRBD1 | TRBJ1-1 | TRBV5-1 | TGCGCCAGCAGCCCTGCCGGGACAGCGAACACTGAAGCTTTCTTT | CASSPAGTANTEAFF
NA | TRBD2 | TRBJ2-5 | TRBV28 | TGTGCCAGCACTAGCGGGAGGGCCGTTAGAGAGACCCAGTACTTC | CASTSGRAVRETQYF
few | NA | TRBJ1-1 | TRBV5-5 | TGTGCCAGCAGCAAAGCAGGGGAAGTTAAGACTGAAGCTTTCTTT | CASSKAGEVKTEAFF
once | TRBD2 | TRBJ2-7 | TRBV9 | TGTGCCAGCAGCGCTGGGGGAGGGGCCGGCTACGAGCAGTACTTC | CASSAGGGAGYEQYF
NA | TRBD2 | TRBJ2-3 | TRBV6-1 | TGTGCCGGAACAGAGGGGCGGGGGGCGCAGTATTTT | CAGTEGRGAQYF
NA | TRBD1 | TRBJ1-5 | TRBV6-5 | TGTGCCAGCAAAGGACAGGGGGGGCAGCCCCAGCATTTT | CASKGQGGQPQHF
NA | TRBD2 | TRBJ2-3 | TRBV9 | TGTGCCAGCAGCGTAGCGGGGGGGGATACGCAGTATTTT | CASSVAGGDTQYF
few | TRBD1 | TRBJ2-5 | TRBV2 | TGTGCCAGCAGAGGACAGGGGGTGGAGACCCAGTACTTC | CASRGQGVETQYF
NA | TRBD2 | TRBJ2-5 | TRBV5-4 | TGTGCCAGCAGCTTGGCCACAGCGGGGGGGCCCTCCGAGACCCAGTACTTC | CASSLATAGGPSETQYF
NA | NA | TRBJ2-7 | TRBV11-2 | TGTGCCAGCAGCTTAGATTTTGAGGCCACCTCCTTCTACGAGCAGTACTTC | CASSLDFEATSFYEQYF
NA | NA | TRBJ2-7 | TRBV10-3 | TGTGCCATCGGCGGACAGCCCTACGAGCAGTACTTC | CAIGGQPYEQYF
NA | NA | TRBJ1-4 | TRBV6-5 | TGTGCCAGCAGTTACGACACCCAGGATCAAAAACTGTTTTTT | CASSYDTQDQKLFF
NA | NA | TRBJ2-5 | TRBV4-1 | TGCGCCAGCAGGGGCCTCCAAGAGACCCAGTACTTC | CASRGLQETQYF
NA | NA | TRBJ1-4 | TRBV4-2 | TGTGCCAGCAGCCAAGATCCGGGGAACGGTAATGAAAAACTGTTTTTT | CASSQDPGNGNEKLFF
NA | NA | TRBJ1-4 | TRBV5-6 | TGTGCCAGCAGCATACTGGACATGAGACATGAAAAACTGTTTTTT | CASSILDMRHEKLFF
NA | TRBD1 | TRBJ1-4 | TRBV28 | TGTGCCAGCAGTTCCACGGGACAGGTGCTTTACGGGAAACTGTTTTTT | CASSSTGQVLYGKLFF
NA | NA | TRBJ1-2 | TRBV6-4 | TGTGCCAGCAGTGACTCGACTGAGAAAAAGTCCTATGGCTACACCTTC | CASSDSTEKKSYGYTF
NA | TRBD2 | TRBJ2-1 | TRBV7-9 | TGTGCCAGCAGCACCCGGACTAGAACTAGCTCCTACAATGAGCAGTTCTTC | CASSTRTRTSSYNEQFF
NA | TRBD1 | TRBJ2-1 | TRBV5-4 | TGTGCCAGCAGCCCACAGGGGGCCTCCTACAATGAGCAGTTCTTC | CASSPQGASYNEQFF
NA | NA | TRBJ1-5 | TRBV4-1 | TGCGCCAGCGAACTAGCAGCTAGCAATCAGCCCCAGCATTTT | CASELAASNQPQHF
NA | TRBD1 | TRBJ2-7 | TRBV7-6 | TGTGCCAGCAGCTCAGGGGGAAGGGGGCGCGTCAACGAGCAGTACTTC | CASSSGGRGRVNEQYF
few | NA | TRBJ1-1 | TRBV28 | TGTGCCAGCAGCGACACTGAAGCTTTCTTT | CASSDTEAFF
NA | NA | TRBJ1-5 | TRBV9 | TGTGCCAGCAGCGGGACTGAGGGTCAGCCCCAGCATTTT | CASSGTEGQPQHF
NA | TRBD1 | TRBJ2-1 | TRBV5-1 | TGCGCCAGTACCCGGGACAGGTCCTACAATGAGCAGTTCTTC | CASTRDRSYNEQFF
NA | NA | TRBJ1-2 | TRBV28 | TGTGCCAGCAGTTTCAACAGGGTGGAGGGCTACACCTTC | CASSFNRVEGYTF
NA | TRBD1 | TRBJ1-4 | TRBV6-6 | TGTGCCAGCAGTTATTGGACCGGGACAGAAGATGAAAAACTGTTTTTT | CASSYWTGTEDEKLFF
NA | NA | TRBJ2-7 | TRBV15 | TGTGCCACCAGCGGGACCGGGACCACGGATCTCAGGGGTCTTTACGAGCAGTACTTC | CATSGTGTTDLRGLYEQYF
NA | TRBD2 | TRBJ2-7 | TRBV18 | TGTGCCAGCTCACCGAGGGCGGGGGGGCAAGACGGGCAGTACTTC | CASSPRAGGQDGQYF
few | NA | TRBJ2-7 | TRBV30 | TGTGCCTGGAGTGTAGCCCGCGAGCAGTACTTC | CAWSVAREQYF
NA | NA | TRBJ2-7 | TRBV5-5 | TGTGCCAGCAGCCCTGGGGCTCAGCCGAGCTCCTACGAGCAGTACTTC | CASSPGAQPSSYEQYF
NA | TRBD1 | TRBJ1-2 | TRBV27 | TGTGCCAGCAGTGGGGCGGGACAGGGACTCTATGGCTACACCTTC | CASSGAGQGLYGYTF
once | NA | TRBJ1-1 | TRBV7-3 | TGTGCCAGCAGCTCGTCCAGGAACACTGAAGCTTTCTTT | CASSSSRNTEAFF
NA | TRBD1 | TRBJ2-7 | TRBV18 | TGTGCCAGCTCCGATCGACAGGGCTACGAGCAGTACTTC | CASSDRQGYEQYF
NA | TRBD2 | TRBJ2-1 | TRBV7-2 | TGTGCCAGCGAGGGCGGGGGGTTCCCCTACAATGAGCAGTTCTTC | CASEGGGFPYNEQFF
few | TRBD1 | TRBJ2-3 | TRBV25-1 | TGTGCCAGCAGCACCGGGACAGGGGGATCCTATAGCACAGATACGCAGTATTTT | CASSTGTGGSYSTDTQYF
NA | NA | TRBJ1-2 | TRBV30 | TGTGCCTGGGGGCACTATGGCTACACCTTC | CAWGHYGYTF
NA | TRBD1 | TRBJ1-1 | TRBV5-1 | TGCGCCAGCAGCCTGGCCGCACAGGGGGGCACTGAAGCTTTCTTT | CASSLAAQGGTEAFF
once | NA | TRBJ2-3 | TRBV5-8 | TGTGCCAGCAGCTTGCTGGATACGCAGTATTTT | CASSLLDTQYF
once | NA | TRBJ2-7 | TRBV15 | TGTGCCACCAGCAGAGATCGGGGTTCCTACGAGCAGTACTTC | CATSRDRGSYEQYF
NA | TRBD1 | TRBJ1-2 | TRBV7-2 | TGTGCCAGCAGCTTAGCGGTACGCAGGGGGCGTCTTGGCTACACCTTC | CASSLAVRRGRLGYTF
NA | TRBD1 | TRBJ2-5 | TRBV27 | TGTGCCAGCAAACCACAGGGGGATTCGGGGAAGTACTTC | CASKPQGDSGKYF
NA | NA | TRBJ1-1 | TRBV25-1 | TGTGCCAGCACGAAGCGGGGAGGTAGAGACACTGAAGCTTTCTTT | CASTKRGGRDTEAFF
few | NA | TRBJ2-5 | TRBV25-1 | TGTGCCAGCGGGTACCCTTCGGGGGTGGAGACCCAGTACTTC | CASGYPSGVETQYF
once | TRBD1 | TRBJ2-7 | TRBV9 | TGTGCCAGCAGCGTAGAAGGACAGGGGGCTTACGAGCAGTACTTC | CASSVEGQGAYEQYF
few | TRBD1 | TRBJ2-7 | TRBV15 | TGTGCCACCAGCAGGAGGACAGGGAACTACGAGCAGTACTTC | CATSRRTGNYEQYF
NA | NA | TRBJ1-2 | TRBV2 | TGTGCCAGCCTCCGGGACTCGGGGGAAGGCTACACCTTC | CASLRDSGEGYTF
once | NA | TRBJ2-7 | TRBV7-8 | TGTGCCAGCAGCCCCGCCGGAGGGCCAAGCTCCTACGAGCAGTACTTC | CASSPAGGPSSYEQYF
NA | NA | TRBJ2-5 | TRBV5-1 | TGCGCCAGCAGCCCGTCGGGAGTGGGGGTAGAGACCCAGTACTTC | CASSPSGVGVETQYF
NA | TRBD1 | TRBJ1-1 | TRBV15 | TGTGCCACCAGCAGGGACAGGGGGGGGACTGAAGCTTTCTTT | CATSRDRGGTEAFF
NA | NA | TRBJ2-3 | TRBV4-3 | TGCGCCAGCAGCCAAGCGGGAGTCGCAGATACGCAGTATTTT | CASSQAGVADTQYF
NA | NA | TRBJ1-2 | TRBV6-1 | TGTGCCAGCAGTGAAGCGGGCAGGGCATCGGATGGCTACACCTTC | CASSEAGRASDGYTF
NA | TRBD1 | TRBJ1-2 | TRBV7-6 | TGTGCCAGCAGCCAACAGGGGGCCAATAACTATGGCTACACCTTC | CASSQQGANNYGYTF
NA | TRBD1 | TRBJ1-1 | TRBV6-1 | TGTGCCAGCACCGGCCGGGACAGTGAAGCTTTCTTT | CASTGRDSEAFF